This T cell receptor beta chain came from a study of metastatic and nonmetastatic thyroid tumors (dated by TCRdb to 2019 to 2021). With regard to the full study: Repertoires from peripheral blood and from tumor or nodule tissue samples of malignant and benign thyroid patients were compared.

Library method: PCR. This sample was sequenced with an Illumina HiSeq 4000. High-throughput sequencing was used to profile the TCR beta-chain CDR3 region of every patient. Per the source publication's procedure: CDR3 differences across clinicopathological groups were used to build a classifier for discriminating distant-metastatic papillary thyroid cancer patients. To measure repertoire diversity the researchers used the Shannon index, while the Morisita-Horn index served to gauge how similar the tumor and blood repertoires were. TCRdb reworked the public reads: Q25 trimming with fastp, MiXCR clone assembly, productive beta chains retained. The V and J calls, along with clone size, are taken from TCRdb and not from the paper's own processing. Counted in this sample were 10,000 or so clones; under 40% of them appeared once. The ten largest clones take up under 25% of the sample. No patient had received any treatment before thyroid surgery. Patient clinical samples collected from about 2011 to 2018 were retrospectively analysed using T-cell receptor beta sequencing.

This clone is judged medium-sized (0.01 to 0.1%). What antigen it recognizes has not been identified. There are no base qualities to consult, and no much larger clone falls within one base. Germline trimming amounts to 3 bases on V and 5 bases on J, with 10 as the count of junction bases outside the gene matches. The CDR3, from cysteine to phenylalanine, totals 15 residues. Solely the CDR3 DNA is kept, with 45 bases framed from the first base. CDR1 and CDR2 (LNHDA, SQIVND) derive from the germline V gene (reference sequence). The study at large found these results: TCR beta diversity was reported as significantly higher in malignant tumors than in benign nodules, in both blood and tumor samples.

The sequence is built from TRBV19 and TRBJ2-7; the junction holds 7 bases that match TRBD1. The TCR comes from a female donor with papillary thyroid cancer or a benign thyroid nodule (not recorded which). Some clones in this sample may be carry-over from other donors' samples. The sequenced sample was tumor tissue. Read as DNA, the sequence is TGTGCCAGTAGTATTGCTGGGACAGCCGAGCACGAGCAGTACTTC. This yields the protein CASSIAGTAEHEQYF.